Listed below are T cell receptor beta chains from one sample, sequenced in a study of breast tumors, draining lymph nodes, adjacent tissues. MiXCR, applied by TCRdb to the multiplex PCR reads, yields one record per CDR3 protein. The sample consists of roughly 80,000 distinct CDR3 sequences, roughly 19% of them appearing once. The sequenced sample consisted of axillary lymph node tissue. These receptors originate from a female donor with breast cancer. Some clones in this sample may be carry-over from other donors' samples. The CDR3 runs from the conserved cysteine through the conserved F or W. Fields, in order: clone size, D gene, V gene, J gene, CDR3 DNA, CDR3 protein. A D gene is named only where the DNA matches it firmly. Clone size is stated in some rows and not others, as once, few, many or a class when expanded.

clone size: -
D gene: TRBD2
V gene: TRBV5-1
J gene: TRBJ2-5
CDR3 DNA: TGCGCCAGCAGCCCCGGGACTAGCAAAGAGACCCAGTACTTC
CDR3 protein: CASSPGTSKETQYF

clone size: many
D gene: -
V gene: TRBV2
J gene: TRBJ2-7
CDR3 DNA: TGTGCCAGCAGCGCCGGGACTGCCTCCTACGAGCAGTACTTC
CDR3 protein: CASSAGTASYEQYF

clone size: many
D gene: -
V gene: TRBV20-1
J gene: TRBJ2-7
CDR3 DNA: TGCAGTGCTAGCGGGGGAATCGCGGACGAGCAGTACTTC
CDR3 protein: CSASGGIADEQYF

clone size: -
D gene: -
V gene: TRBV30
J gene: TRBJ1-6
CDR3 DNA: TGTGCCTGGAGTGACGGAAGCTATAATTCACCCCTCCACTTT
CDR3 protein: CAWSDGSYNSPLHF

clone size: many
D gene: TRBD1
V gene: TRBV29-1
J gene: TRBJ1-5
CDR3 DNA: TGCAGCGTGGGACAGGGCGGCCAGCCCCAGCATTTT
CDR3 protein: CSVGQGGQPQHF

clone size: many
D gene: -
V gene: TRBV20-1
J gene: TRBJ2-7
CDR3 DNA: TGCAGTGCTAGAGGAGCGGGTTGGACCTACGAGCAGTACTTC
CDR3 protein: CSARGAGWTYEQYF

clone size: many
D gene: -
V gene: TRBV4-3
J gene: TRBJ2-3
CDR3 DNA: TGCGCCAGCAGCCAACGGGGTAGGGGCACAGATACGCAGTATTTT
CDR3 protein: CASSQRGRGTDTQYF

clone size: many
D gene: TRBD1
V gene: TRBV7-9
J gene: TRBJ1-5
CDR3 DNA: TGTGCCACTTCAGGGGGCTTGCAGCAGCCCCAGCATTTT
CDR3 protein: CATSGGLQQPQHF

clone size: many
D gene: TRBD2
V gene: TRBV20-1
J gene: TRBJ2-7
CDR3 DNA: TGCAGTGCTAGAGATCCCCTAGCGGGAGACGGGTCCTACGAGCAGTACTTC
CDR3 protein: CSARDPLAGDGSYEQYF

clone size: few
D gene: -
V gene: TRBV28
J gene: TRBJ2-7
CDR3 DNA: TGTGCCAGCAGTTCTATGGTTTCCTACGAGCAGTACTTC
CDR3 protein: CASSSMVSYEQYF

clone size: many
D gene: -
V gene: TRBV5-1
J gene: TRBJ2-1
CDR3 DNA: TGCGCCAGCAGCTTGGATGGAGCGGTCTTCGGTGGTGAGCAGTTCTTC
CDR3 protein: CASSLDGAVFGGEQFF

clone size: many
D gene: -
V gene: TRBV9
J gene: TRBJ2-2
CDR3 DNA: TGTGCCAGCAGCCGGGAGAGTATGAACACCGGGGAGCTGTTTTTT
CDR3 protein: CASSRESMNTGELFF

clone size: many
D gene: TRBD2
V gene: TRBV20-1
J gene: TRBJ2-5
CDR3 DNA: TGCAGTGCTAGAGATCTAGCGGTTCAAGAGACCCAGTACTTC
CDR3 protein: CSARDLAVQETQYF

clone size: few
D gene: TRBD2
V gene: TRBV5-6
J gene: TRBJ2-6
CDR3 DNA: TGTGCCAGCAGCTTGGCCTCCGGGGGGGGAATAATTAGCTCTGGGGCCAACGTCCTGACTTTC
CDR3 protein: CASSLASGGGIISSGANVLTF

clone size: many
D gene: TRBD2
V gene: TRBV5-1
J gene: TRBJ2-1
CDR3 DNA: TGCGCCAGCAGCTTGGTTAGCGGGGCCTCTTACAATGAGCAGTTCTTC
CDR3 protein: CASSLVSGASYNEQFF

clone size: many
D gene: TRBD1
V gene: TRBV12-3/TRBV12-4
J gene: TRBJ1-5
CDR3 DNA: TGTGCCAGCAGTTTGGGACAGGGGCAGCCCCAGCATTTT
CDR3 protein: CASSLGQGQPQHF

clone size: few
D gene: TRBD1
V gene: TRBV28
J gene: TRBJ1-6
CDR3 DNA: TGTGCCAGCAGACACCCAACATACAGGGGAAATTACAATTCACCCCTCCACTTT
CDR3 protein: CASRHPTYRGNYNSPLHF

clone size: -
D gene: -
V gene: TRBV3-1
J gene: TRBJ1-5
CDR3 DNA: TGTGCCAGCAGCCATAACACAGATACGCAGCATTTT
CDR3 protein: CASSHNTDTQHF

clone size: -
D gene: -
V gene: TRBV3-1
J gene: TRBJ1-1
CDR3 DNA: TGTGCCAGCAGCCAGTCGAGCACTGAAGCTTTCTTT
CDR3 protein: CASSQSSTEAFF

clone size: many
D gene: TRBD2
V gene: TRBV15
J gene: TRBJ2-1
CDR3 DNA: TGTGCCACCAGCCACGCCCGGACTAGCGGGACATATGAGCAGTTCTTC
CDR3 protein: CATSHARTSGTYEQFF

clone size: many
D gene: -
V gene: TRBV7-8
J gene: TRBJ1-5
CDR3 DNA: TGTGCCAGCAGCTTAGGGGAGTCAGGGAGCAATCAGCCCCAGCATTTT
CDR3 protein: CASSLGESGSNQPQHF

clone size: -
D gene: TRBD2
V gene: TRBV6-2/TRBV6-3
J gene: TRBJ2-1
CDR3 DNA: TGTGCCAGCAACGGAGGGACTAGCGGGGGGGATGAGCAGTTCTTC
CDR3 protein: CASNGGTSGGDEQFF

clone size: many
D gene: TRBD2
V gene: TRBV7-8
J gene: TRBJ2-1
CDR3 DNA: TGTGCCAGCAGCTTAGTCGGGACTAGCGTCTACAATGAGCAGTTCTTC
CDR3 protein: CASSLVGTSVYNEQFF

clone size: many
D gene: -
V gene: TRBV20-1
J gene: TRBJ2-3
CDR3 DNA: TGCAGTGTGGCACTGGGGTTCACAGATACGCAGTATTTT
CDR3 protein: CSVALGFTDTQYF

clone size: many
D gene: -
V gene: TRBV7-6
J gene: TRBJ2-2
CDR3 DNA: TGTGCCAGCAGCTTACCTACAGGGGGGGTAAGCACCGGGGAGCTGTTTTTT
CDR3 protein: CASSLPTGGVSTGELFF

clone size: many
D gene: -
V gene: TRBV2
J gene: TRBJ2-1
CDR3 DNA: TGTGCCAGCAGTGAAGCGGCGCTTGAGCAGTTCTTC
CDR3 protein: CASSEAALEQFF

clone size: -
D gene: -
V gene: TRBV4-1
J gene: TRBJ1-1
CDR3 DNA: TGCGCCAGCAGCCAAGAAGTTCAGATCCCGAGGGAAGCTTTCTTT
CDR3 protein: CASSQEVQIPREAFF

clone size: many
D gene: -
V gene: TRBV4-1
J gene: TRBJ2-7
CDR3 DNA: TGCGCCAGCAGCCAAGATCTGGGGGACTCCTACGAGCAGTACTTC
CDR3 protein: CASSQDLGDSYEQYF

clone size: many
D gene: -
V gene: TRBV20-1
J gene: TRBJ1-2
CDR3 DNA: TGCAGTGCTAGGTCCCCCATGCAGAACTATGGCTACACCTTC
CDR3 protein: CSARSPMQNYGYTF

clone size: many
D gene: TRBD2
V gene: TRBV6-2/TRBV6-3
J gene: TRBJ2-3
CDR3 DNA: TGTGCCAGCAGGGAGCGGCTAGCGGGCACAGATACGCAGTATTTT
CDR3 protein: CASRERLAGTDTQYF

clone size: few
D gene: TRBD2
V gene: TRBV19
J gene: TRBJ2-7
CDR3 DNA: TGTGCCAGTAGGGGGCAGGGGACTAGCGGCTACGAGCAGTACTTC
CDR3 protein: CASRGQGTSGYEQYF

clone size: few
D gene: -
V gene: TRBV11-2
J gene: TRBJ2-4
CDR3 DNA: TGTGCCAGCAGCTTAGTTTTGGGAGATCGCTGGGCCAAAAACATTCAGTACTTC
CDR3 protein: CASSLVLGDRWAKNIQYF

clone size: few
D gene: -
V gene: TRBV28
J gene: TRBJ2-7
CDR3 DNA: TGTGCCAGCAGTTTACTTGCACAGGTGACCTCCTACGAGCAGTACTTC
CDR3 protein: CASSLLAQVTSYEQYF

clone size: many
D gene: TRBD1
V gene: TRBV5-1
J gene: TRBJ2-3
CDR3 DNA: TGCGCCAGCAGCTTGTGGACAGGAAGCACAGATACGCAGTATTTT
CDR3 protein: CASSLWTGSTDTQYF

clone size: many
D gene: TRBD1
V gene: TRBV7-9
J gene: TRBJ1-5
CDR3 DNA: TGTGCCAGCAGCCCGGGACAGGGGGATCAGCCCCAGCATTTT
CDR3 protein: CASSPGQGDQPQHF

clone size: many
D gene: -
V gene: TRBV11-2
J gene: TRBJ2-5
CDR3 DNA: TGTGCCAGCAGCGATAATTGGGAGACCCAGTACTTC
CDR3 protein: CASSDNWETQYF

clone size: many
D gene: TRBD2
V gene: TRBV4-2
J gene: TRBJ2-3
CDR3 DNA: TGTGCCAGCAGCCTTGGGACTAGCGGGCGATGGGGAGATACGCAGTATTTT
CDR3 protein: CASSLGTSGRWGDTQYF

clone size: many
D gene: -
V gene: TRBV11-2
J gene: TRBJ2-1
CDR3 DNA: TGTGCCAGCAGCTTTGGTAATGAGCAGTTCTTC
CDR3 protein: CASSFGNEQFF

clone size: many
D gene: -
V gene: TRBV6-6
J gene: TRBJ2-5
CDR3 DNA: TGTGCCAGCATCCTGAGGGCGGACTTAGGGACCCAGTACTTC
CDR3 protein: CASILRADLGTQYF

clone size: many
D gene: TRBD1
V gene: TRBV2
J gene: TRBJ1-2
CDR3 DNA: TGTGCCAGACCTAGGACAGGATATAACTATGGCTACACCTTC
CDR3 protein: CARPRTGYNYGYTF

clone size: -
D gene: -
V gene: TRBV27
J gene: TRBJ2-1
CDR3 DNA: TGTGCCAGCAGTTCCAAGACGGATTACAATGAGCAGTTCTTC
CDR3 protein: CASSSKTDYNEQFF

clone size: many
D gene: TRBD1
V gene: TRBV4-1
J gene: TRBJ1-2
CDR3 DNA: TGCGCCAGCAGCCAACTCGGGACAGACTATGGCTACACCTTC
CDR3 protein: CASSQLGTDYGYTF

clone size: many
D gene: TRBD1
V gene: TRBV12-3/TRBV12-4
J gene: TRBJ1-5
CDR3 DNA: TGTGCCAGCAGTCGACAGGGAAGCAATCAGCCCCAGCATTTT
CDR3 protein: CASSRQGSNQPQHF

clone size: many
D gene: TRBD2
V gene: TRBV11-2
J gene: TRBJ2-7
CDR3 DNA: TGTGCCAGCAGCGGACTAGCGGGCTACGAGCAGTACTTC
CDR3 protein: CASSGLAGYEQYF

clone size: many
D gene: TRBD2
V gene: TRBV10-1
J gene: TRBJ2-2
CDR3 DNA: TGCGCCAGACGACTAGCGGGGATTTACACCGGGGAGCTGTTTTTT
CDR3 protein: CARRLAGIYTGELFF

clone size: many
D gene: TRBD1
V gene: TRBV12-3/TRBV12-4
J gene: TRBJ1-4
CDR3 DNA: TGTGCCAGCAGTTTAAGACAGGGCGGTGAAAAACTGTTTTTT
CDR3 protein: CASSLRQGGEKLFF

clone size: many
D gene: -
V gene: TRBV5-1
J gene: TRBJ2-3
CDR3 DNA: TGCGCCAGCAGCAGACTTTCCACAGATACGCAGTATTTT
CDR3 protein: CASSRLSTDTQYF

clone size: many
D gene: TRBD2
V gene: TRBV20-1
J gene: TRBJ2-5
CDR3 DNA: TGCAGTGCTGGGGGGGGACTAGCGGGAGGGCGTAGAGGAATTGACCAAGAGACCCAGTACTTC
CDR3 protein: CSAGGGLAGGRRGIDQETQYF

clone size: many
D gene: -
V gene: TRBV7-9
J gene: TRBJ2-7
CDR3 DNA: TGTGCCAGTGTGAACGTAGGGGGCTACGAGCAGTACTTC
CDR3 protein: CASVNVGGYEQYF

clone size: -
D gene: -
V gene: TRBV6-2/TRBV6-3
J gene: TRBJ2-2
CDR3 DNA: TGTGCCAGCAGCAGGCAGCCCGCGAACACCGGGAAGCTGTTTTTT
CDR3 protein: CASSRQPANTGKLFF

clone size: many
D gene: -
V gene: TRBV20-1
J gene: TRBJ2-7
CDR3 DNA: TGCAGTGCTAGTTGGGGACAAACCTACGAGCAGTACTTC
CDR3 protein: CSASWGQTYEQYF

clone size: many
D gene: TRBD1
V gene: TRBV9
J gene: TRBJ1-2
CDR3 DNA: TGTGCCAGCAGCGTCGGGCTAATCCCGGGACAGGGCCATAACTATGGCTACACCTTC
CDR3 protein: CASSVGLIPGQGHNYGYTF

clone size: many
D gene: -
V gene: TRBV20-1
J gene: TRBJ2-1
CDR3 DNA: TGCAGTGCTAGTTTTCGAGCCCCCAATGAGCAGTTCTTC
CDR3 protein: CSASFRAPNEQFF

clone size: many
D gene: -
V gene: TRBV20-1
J gene: TRBJ1-5
CDR3 DNA: TGCAGTGCTAGAGATGAAGGGGGGAGACAGCCCCAGCATTTT
CDR3 protein: CSARDEGGRQPQHF

clone size: many
D gene: -
V gene: TRBV15
J gene: TRBJ2-2
CDR3 DNA: TGTGCCACCAGCAGAGCACCAGTCGGGAACACCGGGGAGCTGTTTTTT
CDR3 protein: CATSRAPVGNTGELFF

clone size: -
D gene: -
V gene: TRBV28
J gene: TRBJ2-1
CDR3 DNA: TGTGCCAGCAGTTTTATCGGAGGATCCTACAATGAGCAGTTCTTC
CDR3 protein: CASSFIGGSYNEQFF

clone size: few
D gene: TRBD1
V gene: TRBV18
J gene: TRBJ2-1
CDR3 DNA: TGTGCCAGCTCACCGGGACAGTCGTTTGAGCAGTTCTTC
CDR3 protein: CASSPGQSFEQFF